A single sample is the source of the 29 T cell receptor beta chains below, sequenced in a study of Ad26.COV2.S vaccination and SARS-CoV-2 variants. Treatment noted: 15 to 20 received Ad26.COV2.S at low or high dose, single or two shots; 5 received placebo; per-sample allocation not given. Sampling was performed 63 days after the first vaccine or placebo injection. Sequencing used immunoSEQ multiplex PCR; TCRdb keeps in-frame clones, though not all of them. The sample lists 400,000 to 500,000 clones, approximately 87% occurring once. The input for sequencing was peripheral blood, taken in a trial of Ad26.COV2.S vaccine versus placebo. The receptor set was obtained from a person between 18 and 59 years old who received the Ad26.COV2.S COVID-19 vaccine or a placebo.

The CDR3 is CASSLTAHEKLFF. The CDR3 DNA sequence: TGCGCCAGCAGCTTGACAGCCCATGAAAAACTGTTTTTT. The J gene is TRBJ1-4, the V gene TRBV5-1; D is unresolved. The germline V and J ends were trimmed by 1 base and 6 bases, with 7 bases remaining between them. CDR1 and CDR2 from the germline V gene are SGHRS and YFSETQ. CDR3 length: 13 residues.

The table lists this clone with a few counts. The gene calls are TRBV2 and TRBJ1-1; D gene ambiguous. The V gene's germline CDR1 is SNHLY and CDR2 FYNNEI. There are 15 residues in the CDR3. Trimming cost V 3 bases and J 0 bases, with 11 bases left between them. CDR3 coding DNA: TGTGCCAGCAGTGATGATGGTAAGATGAACACTGAAGCTTTCTTT. As protein: CASSDDGKMNTEAFF.

The chain uses TRBV6-6 and TRBJ2-5; D might be TRBD1 or TRBD2, each matching 5 bases. Trimming cost V 7 bases and J 2 bases, with 14 bases left between them. From germline, CDR1 is MNHNY and CDR2 SVGAGI (reference sequence). The CDR3 sequence is 14 residues long. The CDR3 sequence: CASTVGTTQETQYF. The CDR3 coding sequence is TGTGCCAGCACGGTAGGGACCACACAAGAGACCCAGTACTTC.

The V call is TRBV7-2, the J call TRBJ1-2, with D perhaps TRBD1 (5 bases). The CDR3 spans 14 residues. Germline values: CDR1 SGHTA, CDR2 FQGNSA. With 5 bases removed from V and 7 bases from J, the gap between germline ends came to 17 bases. The DNA of the CDR3 is TGTGCCAGCAGCCTATCAACCAGGGCGTCTGGCTACACCTTC. Amino acid sequence: CASSLSTRASGYTF.

The V gene is TRBV30, the J gene TRBJ2-5, with 10 bases aligning to TRBD2. The J segment lost 0 bases and the V segment lost 3 bases, leaving 7 bases of the junction unmatched. Germline CDR1 is GTSNPN and CDR2 is SVGIG (reference sequence). The CDR3 is 16 amino acids. The CDR3 DNA is TGTGCCTGGAGGACTGGACTAGCGGCGTACCAAGAGACCCAGTACTTC. Protein sequence: CAWRTGLAAYQETQYF.

The genes are TRBV28 and TRBJ2-7; 11 positions agree with TRBD1. The CDR3 is 17 residues long. The trim removed 3 bases at V and 1 base at J, leaving 8 bases unmatched. CDR1 and CDR2 from the germline V gene are MDHEN and SYDVKM. CDR3 amino acids: CASSFGTGGIPSYEQYF. The CDR3 DNA follows: TGTGCCAGCAGTTTTGGGACAGGGGGTATCCCATCCTACGAGCAGTACTTC.

The chain recombines TRBV2 with TRBJ1-1; D gene ambiguous. Germline CDR1 is SNHLY and CDR2 is FYNNEI. V lost 8 bases to trimming and J lost 1 base, with 17 bases between them. CDR3 length: 15 residues. CDR3 amino acids: CASGPELAENTEAFF. CDR3 DNA: TGTGCCAGCGGTCCCGAACTGGCAGAGAACACTGAAGCTTTCTTT.

The V gene is TRBV6-5, the J gene TRBJ1-2, with TRBD1 as a possible D gene (5 bases). Per germline, CDR1 MNHEY and CDR2 SVGAGI. The CDR3 runs to 14 residues. The germline V and J ends were trimmed by 6 bases and 7 bases, with 18 bases remaining between them. The chain's CDR3 is CASSRGIGDSGYTF. The CDR3 DNA reads as TGTGCCAGCAGCCGGGGCATAGGTGACTCTGGCTACACCTTC.

CDR3 DNA: TGTGCCAGCATGACAGGGGGCCTCCCCTACGAGCAGTACTTC. Its translation is CASMTGGLPYEQYF. The chain uses TRBV25-1 and TRBJ2-7; 10 nucleotides agree with TRBD1. V was clipped by 7 bases and J by 2 bases; unmatched bases: 5. The CDR3 totals 14 residues. Germline values: CDR1 MGHDK, CDR2 SYGVNS.

The CDR3: CASSSDRGNEKLFF. CDR3 nucleotides: TGTGCCAGCAGCAGCGACAGGGGAAATGAAAAACTGTTTTTT. J is TRBJ1-4 and V is TRBV7-2, with 8 bases fitting TRBD1. CDR1 and CDR2 from the germline V gene are SGHTA and FQGNSA. Trimming at V came to 5 bases and at J to 5 bases, leaving 4 bases not matched to a gene. There are 14 residues in the CDR3.

This sequence joins TRBV25-1 and TRBJ1-4, with a weak D call TRBD1 (6 bases). Germline V lookup: CDR1 MGHDK, CDR2 SYGVNS. V was clipped by 4 bases and J by 4 bases, with 13 bases between them. CDR3 length equals 15 residues. CDR3 amino acids: CASSASGAINEKLFF. In DNA form, the CDR3 reads TGTGCCAGCAGTGCGTCAGGGGCGATTAATGAAAAACTGTTTTTT.

The J gene is TRBJ1-5, the V gene TRBV2; D gene uncertain. CDR3 length equals 15 residues. Between the trimmed V and J ends, which lost 2 bases and 4 bases, there was a span of 12 bases. In germline, CDR1 is SNHLY, CDR2 FYNNEI. CDR3 sequence reads: CASSEKVRINQPQHF. The DNA for the CDR3 is TGTGCCAGCAGTGAAAAAGTCAGGATAAATCAGCCCCAGCATTTT.

The V and J genes are TRBV11-2 and TRBJ2-2, with 9 bases fitting TRBD2. CDR1 is SGHAT, CDR2 FQNNGV, per germline. The ends lost 1 base at V and 0 bases at J; junction bases unmatched: 3. This CDR3 has 17 amino acids. CDR3 bases: TGTGCCAGCAGCTTAGCTCCTAGCGGGGCGAACACCGGGGAGCTGTTTTTT. It codes for CASSLAPSGANTGELFF.

DNA of the CDR3: TGTGCCACCAGTGTGGGGGCCTTGGGAAATCAGCCCCAGCATTTT. The encoded protein is CATSVGALGNQPQHF. The genes are TRBV24-1 and TRBJ1-5, with D possibly matching TRBD1 (6 bases). The CDR3 loop spans 15 amino acids. CDR1 and CDR2 (germline): KGHDR, SFDVKD. V was pared by 5 bases and J by 4 bases, with 14 bases between.

V is TRBV3-1 (or the pseudogene TRBV3-2) and J is TRBJ1-4; no clear D. Germline CDR1 is LGHDT and CDR2 is YNNKEL (reference sequence). This CDR3 contains 16 residues. Trimming cost V 6 bases and J 3 bases, with 17 bases left between them. CDR3 sequence: CASSHLPASSNEKLFF. The CDR3 DNA reads as TGTGCCAGCAGTCATCTCCCCGCCTCGTCTAATGAAAAACTGTTTTTT.

The rearrangement links TRBV18 to TRBJ1-1; TRBD1 matches 11 bases. V was pared by 4 bases and J by 2 bases, with 0 bases of the junction left unmatched. The CDR3 has 14 amino acids. Germline loops: CDR1 KGHSH, CDR2 LQKENI. CDR3 amino acids: CASSRTGGNTEAFF. CDR3 DNA sequence: TGTGCCAGCTCACGGACAGGGGGCAACACTGAAGCTTTCTTT.

The CDR3 DNA follows: TGCGCCAGCAGTCAATCGTGGGTTCCGGGGACCGGGGAGCTGTTTTTT. Encoded protein: CASSQSWVPGTGELFF. The chain joins TRBV23-1 to TRBJ2-2; a possible D gene is TRBD2 (5 bases). TRBV23-1 is an open reading frame, and its role is uncertain. Trimming took off 0 bases at V and 5 bases at J, with 13 bases between the two ends. The CDR3 contains 16 residues.

The gene calls are TRBV6-5 and TRBJ1-6; possibly TRBD1 for D (5 bases). The germline V gene encodes CDR1 MNHEY and CDR2 SVGAGI. Deletions cut 8 bases from V and 0 bases from J, with 11 bases between. The CDR3 covers 15 residues. The CDR3 is CASSGLSSYNSPLHF. The CDR3 region has the DNA TGTGCCAGCTCGGGGCTCAGCTCCTATAATTCACCCCTCCACTTT.

The V and J genes are TRBV4-3 and TRBJ2-5; 7 nucleotides match TRBD2. Trimming at V came to 1 base and at J to 2 bases, leaving 4 bases not matched to a gene. Germline V gene sequence: CDR1 LGHNA, CDR2 YSLEER. This CDR3 has 15 residues. CDR3 in amino acids: CASSQGAGLQETQYF. The DNA of the CDR3 is TGCGCCAGCAGCCAAGGAGCGGGGCTTCAAGAGACCCAGTACTTC.

In regard to this clone: The sample holds other DNA sequences that translate to the same CDR3. V and J are TRBV4-3 and TRBJ2-7; D call uncertain. Germline V CDR1 and CDR2: LGHNA, YSLEER. Trimming stripped 4 bases from V and 3 bases from J, with 10 bases between. The CDR3 extends over 13 amino acids. The CDR3 coding sequence is TGCGCCAGCAGCCCCCGGCTGGGCTACGAGCAGTACTTC. It translates to CASSPRLGYEQYF.

The chain uses TRBV7-2 and TRBJ1-5; D call uncertain. The CDR3 is 13 amino acids. The germline V gene has CDR1 SGHTA and CDR2 FQGNSA. The V and J ends lost 4 bases and 6 bases respectively, with 10 bases between them. CDR3 residues: CASSSGDRQPQHF. The DNA of the CDR3 is TGTGCCAGCAGCTCCGGGGATCGTCAGCCCCAGCATTTT. Filled out from reference TRBV7-2 and TRBJ1-5, the complete variable domain reads GAGVSQSPSNKVTEKGKDVELRCDPISGHTALYWYRQSLGQGLEFLIYFQGNSAPDKSGLPSDRFSAERTGGSVSTLTIQRTQQEDSAVYLCASSSGDRQPQHFGDGTRLSIL.

V and J are TRBV6-5 and TRBJ1-6; TRBD1 matches 7 bases. After removal of 6 bases from V and 7 bases from J, the junction contained 9 bases not matched to a gene. This CDR3 spans 15 amino acids. In germline, CDR1 is MNHEY, CDR2 SVGAGI. CDR3 protein: CASRRGTATNSPLHF. The CDR3 DNA reads TGTGCCAGCAGGCGAGGGACAGCGACCAATTCACCCCTCCACTTT.

The chain's CDR3 is CASSLLLSSGGYTGELFF. CDR3 nucleotide sequence: TGTGCCAGCAGCTTGCTTTTGTCCAGCGGGGGATACACCGGGGAGCTGTTTTTT. V gene TRBV5-6 combines with J gene TRBJ2-2; 8 nucleotides match TRBD2. Losses at the gene ends were 1 base for V and 3 bases for J; bases not matched to a gene: 11. The germline gives CDR1 SGHDT, CDR2 YYEEEE. The CDR3 is 18 amino acids.

CDR3 amino acids: CASSGQVSSYEQYF. In nucleotides, the CDR3 is TGTGCCAGTAGCGGACAGGTGAGCTCCTACGAGCAGTACTTC. The gene calls are TRBV19 and TRBJ2-7, with 7 bases identical to TRBD1. The germline V gene encodes CDR1 LNHDA and CDR2 SQIVND (reference sequence). V was pared by 6 bases and J by 0 bases, with 5 bases of the junction left unmatched. The CDR3 loop spans 14 amino acids.

This rearrangement joins TRBV4-3 to TRBJ1-2; TRBD1 agrees at 9 bases. The germline gives CDR1 LGHNA, CDR2 YSLEER. There are 14 residues in the CDR3. The V segment lost 0 bases and the J segment 8 bases; nucleotides outside the gene matches: 4. CDR3 DNA sequence: TGCGCCAGCAGCCAAGATTGGGACAGGGTGGGCTACACCTTC. This encodes CASSQDWDRVGYTF.

The chain recombines TRBV30 with TRBJ1-1; D not certain. V was clipped by 4 bases and J by 0 bases, with 9 bases between them. This CDR3 has 13 amino acids. Germline CDR1 reads GTSNPN; CDR2 reads SVGIG (reference sequence). The CDR3: CAWTLTVNTEAFF. Written as DNA, the CDR3 is TGTGCCTGGACTTTAACTGTGAACACTGAAGCTTTCTTT.

The J gene is TRBJ2-7, the V gene TRBV4-2; 8 nucleotides line up with TRBD1. The CDR3 is made up of 17 amino acids. Germline V lookup: CDR1 LGHNA, CDR2 YNFKEQ. V gave up 2 bases and J gave up 0 bases; unmatched junction bases: 9. CDR3 loop: CASSQTRGQEGSYEQYF. The CDR3 coding sequence is TGTGCCAGCAGCCAAACCCGGGGACAGGAAGGCTCCTACGAGCAGTACTTC.

This clone has just one count. This chain joins TRBV6-5 and TRBJ1-5, with D perhaps matching TRBD1 (6 bases). Germline CDR1 is MNHEY and CDR2 is SVGAGI. This CDR3 contains 15 residues. V was clipped by 6 bases and J by 0 bases, with 12 bases between them. The CDR3 nucleotides are TGTGCCAGCAGCAACAGGGATTATAGCAATCAGCCCCAGCATTTT. It codes for CASSNRDYSNQPQHF.

This chain connects TRBV11-2 to TRBJ1-3; D remains unclear. The CDR3 extends over 19 amino acids. The V gene's germline CDR1 is SGHAT and CDR2 FQNNGV. Trimming removed 0 bases from V and 0 bases from J, with 18 bases in between. CDR3 protein: CASSLDHLLEGSSGNTIYF. DNA of the CDR3: TGTGCCAGCAGCTTAGATCATTTGTTAGAGGGATCCTCTGGAAACACCATATATTTT.